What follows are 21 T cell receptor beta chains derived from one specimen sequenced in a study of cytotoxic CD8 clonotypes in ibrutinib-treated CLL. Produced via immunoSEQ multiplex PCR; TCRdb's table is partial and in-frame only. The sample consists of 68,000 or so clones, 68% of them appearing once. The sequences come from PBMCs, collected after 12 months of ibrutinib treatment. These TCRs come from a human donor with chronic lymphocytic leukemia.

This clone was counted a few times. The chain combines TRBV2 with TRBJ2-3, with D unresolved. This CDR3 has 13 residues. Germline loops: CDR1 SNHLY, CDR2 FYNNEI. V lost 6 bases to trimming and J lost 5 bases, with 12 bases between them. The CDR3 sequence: CASSALPQDTQYF. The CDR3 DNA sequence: TGTGCCAGCAGCGCCCTACCCCAAGATACGCAGTATTTT.

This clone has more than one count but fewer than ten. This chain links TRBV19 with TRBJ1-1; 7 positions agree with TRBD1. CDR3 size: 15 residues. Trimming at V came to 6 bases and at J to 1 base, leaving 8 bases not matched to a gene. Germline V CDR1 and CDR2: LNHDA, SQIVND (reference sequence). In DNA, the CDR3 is TGTGCCAGTAGACCTGACAGGGCCCCGAACACTGAAGCTTTCTTT. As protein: CASRPDRAPNTEAFF.

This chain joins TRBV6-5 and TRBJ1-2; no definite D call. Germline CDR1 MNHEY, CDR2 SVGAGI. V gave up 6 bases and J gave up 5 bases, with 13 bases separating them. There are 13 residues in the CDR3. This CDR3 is CASSLQIGYGYTF. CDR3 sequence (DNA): TGTGCCAGCAGCCTCCAGATAGGGTATGGCTACACCTTC.

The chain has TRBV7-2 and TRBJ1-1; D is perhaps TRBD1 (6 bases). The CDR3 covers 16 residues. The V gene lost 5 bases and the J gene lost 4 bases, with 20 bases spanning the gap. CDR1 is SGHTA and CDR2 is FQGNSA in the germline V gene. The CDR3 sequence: CASSPGAGAGSTEAFF. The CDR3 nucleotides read TGTGCCAGCAGCCCCGGAGCAGGGGCCGGGAGCACTGAAGCTTTCTTT.

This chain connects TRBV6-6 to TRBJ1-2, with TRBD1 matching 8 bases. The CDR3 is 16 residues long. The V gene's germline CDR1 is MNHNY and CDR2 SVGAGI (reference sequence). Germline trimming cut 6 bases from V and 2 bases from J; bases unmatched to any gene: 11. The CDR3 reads CASRTTGGISNYGYTF. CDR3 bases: TGTGCCAGCAGAACCACAGGGGGTATCTCCAACTATGGCTACACCTTC.

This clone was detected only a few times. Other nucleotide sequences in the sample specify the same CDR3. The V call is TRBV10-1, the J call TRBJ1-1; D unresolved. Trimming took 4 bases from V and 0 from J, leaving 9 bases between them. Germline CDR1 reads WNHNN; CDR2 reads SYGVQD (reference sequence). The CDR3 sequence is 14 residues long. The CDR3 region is CASSGGAMNTEAFF. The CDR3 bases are TGCGCCAGCAGTGGGGGAGCCATGAACACTGAAGCTTTCTTT.

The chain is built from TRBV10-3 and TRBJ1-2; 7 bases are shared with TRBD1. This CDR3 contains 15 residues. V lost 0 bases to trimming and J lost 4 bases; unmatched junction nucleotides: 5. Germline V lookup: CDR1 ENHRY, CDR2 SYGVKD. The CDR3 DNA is TGTGCCATCAGTGAGTCTCTAGGACAGGCCTATGGCTACACCTTC. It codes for CAISESLGQAYGYTF.

CDR3 sequence (DNA): TGTGCCAGCAGGATCCATATAGCGGGGGAAAATGCCGGGGAGCTGTTTTTT. The encoded protein is CASRIHIAGENAGELFF. The chain is built from TRBV2 and TRBJ2-2, with 9 bases fitting TRBD2. V lost 6 bases to trimming and J lost 6 bases; unmatched junction nucleotides: 14. Germline V gene data show CDR1 as SNHLY and CDR2 as FYNNEI. CDR3 size: 17 residues.

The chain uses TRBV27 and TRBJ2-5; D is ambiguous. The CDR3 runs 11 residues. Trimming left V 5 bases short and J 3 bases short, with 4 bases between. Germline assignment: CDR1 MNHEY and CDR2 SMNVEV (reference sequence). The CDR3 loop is CASSRKETQYF. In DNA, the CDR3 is TGTGCCAGCAGTCGAAAAGAGACCCAGTACTTC.

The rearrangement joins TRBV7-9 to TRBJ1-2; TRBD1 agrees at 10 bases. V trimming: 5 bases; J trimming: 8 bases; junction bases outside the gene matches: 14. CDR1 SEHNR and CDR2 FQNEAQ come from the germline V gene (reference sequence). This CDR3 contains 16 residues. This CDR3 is CASSDTGTGVYGGYTF. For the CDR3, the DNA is TGTGCCAGCAGCGATACCGGGACAGGGGTTTATGGGGGCTACACCTTC.

The CDR3 protein is CASSYRGTRNEKLFF. In nucleotides, the CDR3 is TGTGCCAGCAGTTACCGGGGTACAAGGAATGAAAAACTGTTTTTT. The chain employs TRBV6-5 and TRBJ1-4; D gene unclear. The CDR3 has 15 residues. Germline V gives CDR1 MNHEY, CDR2 SVGAGI. The V end was cut by 2 bases, the J end by 5 bases, with 12 bases between.

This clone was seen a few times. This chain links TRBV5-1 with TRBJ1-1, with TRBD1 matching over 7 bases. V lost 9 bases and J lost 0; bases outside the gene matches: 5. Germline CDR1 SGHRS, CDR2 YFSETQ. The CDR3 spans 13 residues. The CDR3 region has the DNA TGCGCCACCCAACAGGGGCTGAACACTGAAGCTTTCTTT. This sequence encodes CATQQGLNTEAFF.

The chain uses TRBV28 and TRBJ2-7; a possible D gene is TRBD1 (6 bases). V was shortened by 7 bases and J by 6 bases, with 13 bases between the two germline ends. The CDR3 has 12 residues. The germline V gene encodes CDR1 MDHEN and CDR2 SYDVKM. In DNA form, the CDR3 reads TGTGCCAGCACCAGGCCAGGGGTCGAGCAGTACTTC. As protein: CASTRPGVEQYF.

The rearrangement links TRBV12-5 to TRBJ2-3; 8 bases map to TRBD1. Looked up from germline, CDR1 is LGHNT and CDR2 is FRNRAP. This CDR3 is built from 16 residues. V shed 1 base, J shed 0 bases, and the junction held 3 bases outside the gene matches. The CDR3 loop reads CASGLGDRGSTDTQYF. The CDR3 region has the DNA TGTGCTAGTGGTTTGGGTGACAGGGGAAGCACAGATACGCAGTATTTT.

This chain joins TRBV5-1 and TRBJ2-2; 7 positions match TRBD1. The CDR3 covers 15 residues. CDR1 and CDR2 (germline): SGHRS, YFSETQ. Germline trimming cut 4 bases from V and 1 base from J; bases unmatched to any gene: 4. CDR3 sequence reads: CASSNRTGNTGELFF. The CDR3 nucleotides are TGCGCCAGCAGCAATCGGACAGGGAACACCGGGGAGCTGTTTTTT.

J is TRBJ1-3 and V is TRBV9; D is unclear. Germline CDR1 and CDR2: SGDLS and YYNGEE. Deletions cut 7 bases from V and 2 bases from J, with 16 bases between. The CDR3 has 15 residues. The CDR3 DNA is TGTGCCAGCCGAGGAGGGTTGGGCGCTGGAAACACCATATATTTT. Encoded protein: CASRGGLGAGNTIYF.

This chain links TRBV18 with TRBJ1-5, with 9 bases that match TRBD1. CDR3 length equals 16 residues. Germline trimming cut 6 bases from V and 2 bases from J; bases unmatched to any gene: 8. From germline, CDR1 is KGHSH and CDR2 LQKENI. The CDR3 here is CASSGTDRGRNQPQHF. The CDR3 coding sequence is TGTGCCAGCTCCGGAACGGACAGGGGTCGCAATCAGCCCCAGCATTTT.

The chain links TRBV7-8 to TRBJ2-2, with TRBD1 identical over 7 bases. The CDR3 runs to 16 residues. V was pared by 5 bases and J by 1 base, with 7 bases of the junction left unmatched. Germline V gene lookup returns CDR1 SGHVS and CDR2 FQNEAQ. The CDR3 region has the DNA TGTGCCAGCAGCCCACGACAGGGAATGAACACCGGGGAGCTGTTTTTT. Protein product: CASSPRQGMNTGELFF.

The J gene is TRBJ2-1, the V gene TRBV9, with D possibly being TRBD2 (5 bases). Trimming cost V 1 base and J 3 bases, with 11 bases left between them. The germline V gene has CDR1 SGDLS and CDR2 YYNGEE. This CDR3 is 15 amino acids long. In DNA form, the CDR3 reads TGTGCCAGCAGCGTAAGGACTCGGGACTACAATGAGCAGTTCTTC. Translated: CASSVRTRDYNEQFF.

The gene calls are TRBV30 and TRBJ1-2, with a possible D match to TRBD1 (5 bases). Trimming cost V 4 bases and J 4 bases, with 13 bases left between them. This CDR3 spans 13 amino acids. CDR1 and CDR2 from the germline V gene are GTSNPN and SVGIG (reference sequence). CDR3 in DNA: TGTGCCTGGAACGGACTCGGGGGCTATGGCTACACCTTC. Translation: CAWNGLGGYGYTF.

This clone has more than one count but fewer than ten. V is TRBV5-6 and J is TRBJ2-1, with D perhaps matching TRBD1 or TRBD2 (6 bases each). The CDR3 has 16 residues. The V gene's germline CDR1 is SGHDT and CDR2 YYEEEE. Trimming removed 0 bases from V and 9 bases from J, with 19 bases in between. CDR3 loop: CASSLAGARAVVEQFF. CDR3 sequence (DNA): TGTGCCAGCAGCTTGGCGGGGGCGCGGGCAGTAGTTGAGCAGTTCTTC.